Below, one T cell receptor beta chain is given with its context. Its antigen remains unidentified. Each donor was nominally healthy when sampled (though unrecorded immune exposures were likely). The germline V gene has CDR1 MGHRA and CDR2 YSYEKL. The CDR3 is made up of 13 amino acids. Trimming removed 5 bases from V and 6 bases from J; junction bases left unmatched: 6. This entry is derived from a study of cytomegalovirus exposure and HLA in healthy donors. Study-wide context: Of about 400 genotyped donors, roughly 80% clustered with self-reported Caucasian donors. Study findings and constraints: The authors judged a highly shared variant cluster likely a sequencing artifact. Earlier results showed most TCR beta V segments being productive about 87% or about 30% of the time.

PCR employed 60 Vbeta and 13 Jbeta primers. Generated by immunoSEQ multiplex PCR, the TCRdb table keeps only in-frame clones and is missing some. The profile shows hundreds of thousands of clones, 70% to 90% of them singletons. The TCR comes from a man aged 30 to 39 in good health and CMV-seronegative. The sample comprised PBMCs. The chain is built from TRBV4-1 and TRBJ2-7; TRBD1 matches at 8 bases. The CDR3 nucleotides read TGCGCCAGCAGCAAGGACAGGGTCGGCGAGCAGTACTTC. Translating gives CASSKDRVGEQYF.